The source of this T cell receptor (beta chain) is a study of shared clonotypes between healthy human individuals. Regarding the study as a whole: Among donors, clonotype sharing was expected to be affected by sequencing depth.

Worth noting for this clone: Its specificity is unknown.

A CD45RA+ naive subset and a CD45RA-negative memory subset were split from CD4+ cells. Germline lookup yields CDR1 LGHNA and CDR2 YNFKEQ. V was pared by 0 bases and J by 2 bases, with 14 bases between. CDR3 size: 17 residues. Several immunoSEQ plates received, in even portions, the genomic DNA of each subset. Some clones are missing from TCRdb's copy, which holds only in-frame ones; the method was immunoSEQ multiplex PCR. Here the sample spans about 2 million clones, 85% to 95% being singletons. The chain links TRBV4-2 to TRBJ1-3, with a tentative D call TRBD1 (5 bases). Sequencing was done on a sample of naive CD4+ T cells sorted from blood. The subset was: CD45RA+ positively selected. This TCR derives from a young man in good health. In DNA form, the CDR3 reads TGTGCCAGCAGCCAAGACCCGGGGACCGTAACTGGAAACACCATATATTTT. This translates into CASSQDPGTVTGNTIYF.